The source of this T cell receptor beta chain is a study of cytomegalovirus exposure and HLA in healthy donors. Broader study findings: What was likely a sequencing artifact was a cluster of highly shared sequence variants.

With V trimmed by 0 bases and J by 4 bases, 5 bases remained unmatched. CDR3 length: 15 residues. Germline V gene data show CDR1 as MNHEY and CDR2 as SVGAGI. This clone was picked up a small number of times. The target antigen is unknown. 60 Vbeta and 13 Jbeta primers were used in PCR. Assay used: immunoSEQ multiplex PCR; TCRdb lists only in-frame clones, some missing. Seen here are roughly 120,000 clones, around 83% observed once, and the top ten hold roughly 2.9%. The origin of this receptor is a woman aged 55 to 70 in good health and CMV-seropositive. The chain has TRBV6-5 and TRBJ1-1; 7 bases are shared with TRBD1. Sequenced sample: PBMCs. The CDR3 spells CASSYSTGDGTEAFF. DNA for the CDR3: TGTGCCAGCAGTTACTCTACAGGGGATGGCACTGAAGCTTTCTTT.